The clone carrying this T cell receptor beta chain showed up many times. A constant-region primer served to make TCR beta cDNA from about 530 ng total RNA. What produced the TCR beta libraries was three nested multiplex PCR rounds using slightly modified ARM-PCR. TRBV1-TRBV30 forward primers and a C-beta reverse primer were used in the first two PCR rounds, which each ran for approximately 11 cycles. TCRdb independently ran MiXCR on the multiplex PCR reads; one entry per CDR3 protein. The repertoire holds about 78,000 distinct CDR3 sequences, with about two thirds as singletons. This record belongs to a study of tumor-infiltrating lymphocytes in primary liver carcinoma. Unsorted bulk tissue of about 18-32 mg yielded co-extracted RNA and DNA. Trimming removed 5 bases at V and 2 bases at J, with 10 bases between. Germline V gene data show CDR1 as SEHNR and CDR2 as FQNEAQ (reference sequence). This CDR3 has 14 amino acids.

The V and J genes are TRBV7-9 and TRBJ1-3; D unresolved. This TCR derives from an older woman with primary liver carcinoma and hepatitis B virus infection. Sequencing was carried out using liver tumor tissue from sampling region 4. Documented subset: tumor region T4, right-lateral pole. The CDR3 bases are TGTGCCAGCAGCCCCATCGGGACTGGAAACACCATATATTTT. Translation gives CASSPIGTGNTIYF.